This T cell receptor (beta chain) was obtained from a study of blood T cell repertoires in COVID-19. The Seattle patients, enrolled during active infection, were followed longitudinally. In the authors' methods: Using reference gene primer amplification, nucleated cell counts were estimated. Data came from immunoSEQ multiplex PCR; TCRdb stores just in-frame clones and leaves some out. From that table come the V and J calls and clone size; the DNA was used to work out D and trimming. The table shows almost 300,000 clones, with 85% to 90% occurring only once. This clone appeared a few times. This TCR came from a woman aged 25 to 39 with COVID-19, enrolled during active disease. Input material: peripheral blood.

Here the CDR3 reads CASSPNVRLGEAFF. The CDR3, as DNA: TGCGCCAGCAGCCCTAACGTACGCCTCGGTGAAGCTTTCTTT. The V and J genes are TRBV4-1 and TRBJ1-1; D remains ambiguous. Germline CDR1 is MGHRA and CDR2 is YSYEKL. The V end was cut by 4 bases, the J end by 7 bases, with 16 bases between. The CDR3 has 14 amino acids.